This T cell receptor beta chain was identified in a study of CD8 T cells in Susac syndrome. Study summary: The sequenced Susac syndrome patients comprised five or six with active disease and roughly eight in remission. At the time their blood was drawn, patients with Susac syndrome were either therapy-naive, on corticosteroids (with some of them also receiving intravenous immunoglobulin), or on intravenous immunoglobulin alone. General study points: The CD4+ T cell repertoires, which came from Susac syndrome patients, showed no sign of clonal expansion.

RNA amounts of 0.5 to 1 ug underwent reverse transcription with random hexamers. Amplification of the TCR beta CDR3 was carried out by immunoSEQ multiplex PCR, which spanned a total of 54 Vbeta and 13 Jbeta segments. TCRdb called the immunoSEQ multiplex PCR reads again in MiXCR, with one record for every CDR3 protein. Of roughly 200,000 distinct CDR3 sequences listed, roughly 94% are singletons. About this clonotype: As yet, its antigen is unknown.

With V trimmed by 2 bases and J by 7 bases, 7 bases remained unmatched. The germline CDR1 and CDR2 sequences are MDHEN and SYDVKM. The CDR3 is 14 amino acids. The clonotype originates from a human donor with Susac syndrome. Sample: CD4+ T cells from PBMCs. The rearrangement joins TRBV28 to TRBJ1-2, with 7 bases that match TRBD1. In DNA, the CDR3 is TGTGCCAGCAGTTTACAGGGGGGCTCGGCTGGCTACACCTTC. Its translation: CASSLQGGSAGYTF.